This is a list of T cell receptor beta chains from one sample in a study of blood T cells in healthy people across ages. TCRdb reanalysed the 5' RACE reads using MiXCR and keeps one entry per CDR3 protein. The data contain roughly 1.9 million distinct CDR3 sequences, about 39% of them seen just once; the ten biggest clones take up roughly 23%. The sequenced sample consisted of blood. All receptors derive from a human donor in good health. Each CDR3 is given with its conserved first and last residue. A D gene is named only where the DNA matches it firmly.

TRBD2 TRBJ2-7 TRBV7-2 CASSLVVIAGYEQYF
TRBD2 TRBJ2-1 TRBV12-3/TRBV12-4 CASSLDRASGGPYNEQFF
TRBD2 TRBJ2-1 TRBV7-9 CASSSPTSGVGNEQFF
- TRBJ1-2 TRBV29-1 CSVEDPGPGYTF
TRBD1 TRBJ2-7 TRBV20-1 CSARARQGFGYEQYF
- TRBJ2-7 TRBV12-3/TRBV12-4 CASSLLGRFYEQYF
- TRBJ1-1 TRBV20-1 CSARQDSNTEAFF
- TRBJ2-5 TRBV6-2/TRBV6-3 CASSYLGQMEGQYF
TRBD1 TRBJ2-5 TRBV5-6 CASSWASTGPETQYF
- TRBJ1-1 TRBV5-1 CASSLDWTSTEAFF
- TRBJ2-4 TRBV28 CASSPGGGGWGTKNIQYF